These T cell receptor beta chains were read from a single sample in a study of T-cell reconstitution after alpha-beta-depleted transplantation in children. TCRdb recomputed calls from the PCR reads with MiXCR, one row per CDR3 protein. The table includes about 270,000 distinct CDR3 sequences, roughly 9.5% detected once. This specimen consisted of PBMCs from the stem cell graft donor, obtained from the stem cell graft. The origin of the receptors is a human donor who donated a stem cell graft to a child with SCID. Each CDR3 is given with its conserved first and last residue. A D gene is named only where the DNA matches it firmly. Expanded clones get a size class; other rows say once, few or many, or leave the size out.

13,.,TRBJ2-1,TRBV10-3,.,TGTGCCATCGGCCAGGGGTCGAACAATGAGCAGTTCTTC,CAIGQGSNNEQFF
15,TRBD1,TRBJ2-7,TRBV29-1,many,TGCAGTATCACAAGGGGGACAGGGTCTACCTACGAGCAGTACTTC,CSITRGTGSTYEQYF
15,.,TRBJ1-1,TRBV20-1,.,TGCAGTGCTAGAGACGAGACAGTGATGAACACTGAAGCTTTCTTT,CSARDETVMNTEAFF
13,.,TRBJ2-1,TRBV2,.,TGTGCCAGCAGACCGGACAGAGACAATGAGCAGTTCTTC,CASRPDRDNEQFF
13,.,TRBJ1-6,TRBV27,many,TGTGCCAGCAGTTTCGCCCATAATTCACCCCTCCACTTT,CASSFAHNSPLHF
14,.,TRBJ1-2,TRBV12-3/TRBV12-4,many,TGTGCCAGCAGTGAGACCGGGACAAAGTATGGCTACACCTTC,CASSETGTKYGYTF
13,.,TRBJ1-5,TRBV20-1,.,TGCAGTGCTACCCCGGACCTTGGACAGCCCCAGCATTTT,CSATPDLGQPQHF
15,.,TRBJ2-3,TRBV20-1,few,TGCAGTGCCCAGACAGACATTACTAGCACAGATACGCAGTATTTT,CSAQTDITSTDTQYF
15,TRBD1,TRBJ2-7,TRBV10-3,.,TGTGCCATCAACAATCCGGGACAGGAGAGCAACGAGCAGTACTTC,CAINNPGQESNEQYF
14,.,TRBJ1-2,TRBV12-3/TRBV12-4,many,TGTGCCAGCAGTCCTCAGGGAGCCAACTATGGCTACACCTTC,CASSPQGANYGYTF
15,TRBD1,TRBJ1-1,TRBV2,few,TGTGCCAGCCGCTCCTCCGGACAGGCGGCGACTGAAGCTTTCTTT,CASRSSGQAATEAFF
15,TRBD2,TRBJ2-1,TRBV7-2,.,TGTGCCAGCAGCTTAGAGCTAGCGGGGTACAATGAGCAGTTCTTC,CASSLELAGYNEQFF
15,TRBD1,TRBJ1-1,TRBV6-1,.,TGTGCCAGCAGGCCGACAGGGAACGTGAACACTGAAGCTTTCTTT,CASRPTGNVNTEAFF
14,.,TRBJ2-2,TRBV20-1,few,TGCAGTGCCGCAGTAAATACGAACACCGGGGAGCTGTTTTTT,CSAAVNTNTGELFF
13,.,TRBJ2-7,TRBV7-3,.,TGTGCCAGCAGCTTAGTATCGGGAACCGAGCAGTACTTC,CASSLVSGTEQYF
16,TRBD2,TRBJ2-3,TRBV20-1,.,TGCAGTGCTAGAGGTTCCCCCAGCGGGGCCTCAGATACGCAGTATTTT,CSARGSPSGASDTQYF
14,.,TRBJ2-1,TRBV4-1,many,TGCGCCAGCAGCCAAGGGCAGGATTACAATGAGCAGTTCTTC,CASSQGQDYNEQFF
14,.,TRBJ2-5,TRBV7-2,many,TGTGCCAGCAGCATCCCCACCGGGGAAGAGACCCAGTACTTC,CASSIPTGEETQYF
13,.,TRBJ1-1,TRBV2,few,TGTGCCAGCAGGTCTGACAGACAAACTGAAGCTTTCTTT,CASRSDRQTEAFF
14,.,TRBJ2-5,TRBV6-5,few,TGTGCCAGCAGTTATTCCACACGGGGAGAAACCCAGTACTTC,CASSYSTRGETQYF
15,.,TRBJ1-2,TRBV11-2,many,TGTGCCAGCAGCTTAGAAACAAATACCCCCTATGGCTACACCTTC,CASSLETNTPYGYTF
17,TRBD2,TRBJ2-7,TRBV12-3/TRBV12-4,few,TGTGCCAGCATGACCTTTACATTAGCGGGGAGTACCTACGAGCAGTACTTC,CASMTFTLAGSTYEQYF
15,.,TRBJ2-3,TRBV7-6,many,TGTGCCAGCAGCGTCGGTTTCGGACCGGGAAATACGCAGTATTTT,CASSVGFGPGNTQYF
14,.,TRBJ2-3,TRBV6-1,many,TGTGCCAGCAGGGGTGAGGGGATCGCAGATACGCAGTATTTT,CASRGEGIADTQYF
14,.,TRBJ2-3,TRBV11-2,.,TGTGCCAGCAGCTATATACTGATCACAGATACGCAGTATTTT,CASSYILITDTQYF
14,TRBD1,TRBJ2-5,TRBV7-9,few,TGTGCCAGCGGATCCGGGACAGGGTTGGAGACCCAGTACTTC,CASGSGTGLETQYF
14,.,TRBJ1-1,TRBV10-3,.,TGTGCCATCAGTGACAAGGGGTCTTACACTGAAGCTTTCTTT,CAISDKGSYTEAFF
16,TRBD2,TRBJ2-3,TRBV12-3/TRBV12-4,few,TGTGCCAGCAGTTACGATAGCGGGTTCCTGGCAGGTACGCAGTATTTT,CASSYDSGFLAGTQYF
14,TRBD1,TRBJ1-3,TRBV12-3/TRBV12-4,.,TGTGCCAGCAGAAGGACAGGGGATGGAAACACCATATATTTT,CASRRTGDGNTIYF
14,TRBD1,TRBJ1-5,TRBV7-3,many,TGTGCCAGCAGCCAAACAGGGGGTAATCAGCCCCAGCATTTT,CASSQTGGNQPQHF
18,.,TRBJ1-4,TRBV5-5,few,TGTGCCAGCAGCTTCACTTGGGGACTGGGAACAACTAATGAAAAACTGTTTTTT,CASSFTWGLGTTNEKLFF
15,TRBD2,TRBJ2-4,TRBV4-2,.,TGTGCCAGCAGCTATCCTCCGGGCGGGGGGGACATTCAGTACTTC,CASSYPPGGGDIQYF
14,.,TRBJ2-2,TRBV20-1,many,TGCAGTGCTAGATCTCGGGGGGCCACCGGGGAGCTGTTTTTT,CSARSRGATGELFF
18,.,TRBJ1-2,TRBV9,once,TGTGCCAGCAGCGTAGGTCTAGACCTTGGGGCCACCATCTATGGCTACACCTTC,CASSVGLDLGATIYGYTF
17,TRBD2,TRBJ2-3,TRBV7-8,many,TGTGCCAGCAGCACTCTGGGTAGCGGGGCTAGCACAGATACGCAGTATTTT,CASSTLGSGASTDTQYF
13,.,TRBJ2-5,TRBV15,.,TGTGCCACCAGAACCCAGGGTGTGGAGACCCAGTACTTC,CATRTQGVETQYF
18,.,TRBJ1-5,TRBV20-1,few,TGCAGTGCTGGGGGACGTGGGAGTCCCGGCCCTGAACATCAGCCCCAGCATTTT,CSAGGRGSPGPEHQPQHF
15,TRBD2,TRBJ2-7,TRBV10-3,.,TGTGCCATCAGGAGAGCTAGCGGGGACTCCTACGAGCAGTACTTC,CAIRRASGDSYEQYF
18,TRBD1,TRBJ2-5,TRBV4-1,many,TGCGCCAGCAGCCAAGAATTAACCGGGACAGAGAGGCAAGAGACCCAGTACTTC,CASSQELTGTERQETQYF
15,.,TRBJ1-1,TRBV10-3,few,TGTGCCATCAGTGCCGCTGGACAGTCGGGCACTGAAGCTTTCTTT,CAISAAGQSGTEAFF
16,.,TRBJ2-5,TRBV7-9,few,TGTGCCAGCAGCTTAGATGGCCGGGGTAATAAAGAGACCCAGTACTTC,CASSLDGRGNKETQYF
17,.,TRBJ2-4,TRBV6-5,.,TGTGCCAGCAGTTACTCGGGAAGGGTAGGAGCCAAAAACATTCAGTACTTC,CASSYSGRVGAKNIQYF
15,.,TRBJ2-5,TRBV11-2,.,TGTGCCAGCAGCTTAGCTTCAGTATACGGAGAGGCCCAGTACTTC,CASSLASVYGEAQYF
15,.,TRBJ2-7,TRBV10-3,few,TGTGCAATCAGTGAGTCAGGAGGGACCCCTTACGAGCAGTACTTC,CAISESGGTPYEQYF
14,.,TRBJ1-2,TRBV20-1,many,TGCAGTGCTAGAGAACGGGGACGGAAACATGGCTACACCTTC,CSARERGRKHGYTF
14,.,TRBJ1-1,TRBV10-3,many,TGTGCCATCAGTGAAAGGGGGATTTCCACTGAAGCTTTCTTT,CAISERGISTEAFF
14,.,TRBJ1-6,TRBV6-1,few,TGTGCCAGCACACTGACAGCGGGTCATTCACCCCTCCACTTT,CASTLTAGHSPLHF
12,TRBD1,TRBJ1-4,TRBV12-3/TRBV12-4,many,TGTGCCAGCAGTCTACCAGGGGGAAAACTGTTTTTT,CASSLPGGKLFF
15,.,TRBJ2-7,TRBV7-9,few,TGTGCCAGCAGCCTGGGGACCGCCTATCCCTACGAGCAGTACTTC,CASSLGTAYPYEQYF
13,.,TRBJ2-5,TRBV19,.,TGTGCCAGTAGTATATGGGTTCAGGAGACCCAGTACTTC,CASSIWVQETQYF
14,TRBD2,TRBJ2-5,TRBV7-2,few,TGTGCCAGCAGCTCCTTCGGACTAGCAGAGACCCAGTACTTC,CASSSFGLAETQYF
15,.,TRBJ1-4,TRBV6-5,.,TGTGCCAGCAGTTACTCGAACAGGGTTGGTGAAAAACTGTTTTTT,CASSYSNRVGEKLFF
15,TRBD1,TRBJ2-7,TRBV5-1,.,TGCGCCAGCAGCTTGCAGTGGGACAGGTTCAACGAGCAGTACTTC,CASSLQWDRFNEQYF
16,.,TRBJ2-7,TRBV5-5,.,TGTGCCAGCAGCCCCTTGTCGGGACGAAGCCTCTACGAGCAGTACTTC,CASSPLSGRSLYEQYF
12,.,TRBJ1-5,TRBV20-1,.,TGCAGTGCTAGGGCGGGGATGGGGCCCCAGCATTTT,CSARAGMGPQHF
14,.,TRBJ1-4,TRBV9,few,TGTGCCAGCAGCGTACACGGTGGGAATGAAAAACTGTTTTTT,CASSVHGGNEKLFF
14,TRBD1,TRBJ2-7,TRBV6-5,.,TGTGCCAGCAGTTACGGGACAGGGGACTACGAGCAGTACTTC,CASSYGTGDYEQYF
16,TRBD1,TRBJ2-3,TRBV27,many,TGTGCCAGCAGTCCGTCGACAGGGGGAGGCACAGATACGCAGTATTTT,CASSPSTGGGTDTQYF